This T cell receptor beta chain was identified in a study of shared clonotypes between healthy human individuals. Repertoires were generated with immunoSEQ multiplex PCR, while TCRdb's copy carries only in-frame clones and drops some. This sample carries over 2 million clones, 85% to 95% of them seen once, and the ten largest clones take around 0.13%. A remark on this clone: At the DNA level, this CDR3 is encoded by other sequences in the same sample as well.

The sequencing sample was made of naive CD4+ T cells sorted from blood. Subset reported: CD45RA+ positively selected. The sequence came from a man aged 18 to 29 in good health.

DNA for the CDR3: TGCGCCAGCAGCTGGACAGGGGCCAACACTGAAGCTTTCTTT. Protein sequence: CASSWTGANTEAFF. The genes are TRBV5-1 and TRBJ1-1, with 9 bases identical to TRBD1. The CDR3 runs to 14 residues. J gave up 2 bases and V 3 bases, and 2 bases lay outside the gene matches. The germline gives CDR1 SGHRS, CDR2 YFSETQ.